The 27 T cell receptor beta chains below all came from one sample that was sequenced in a study of monozygotic twins with cystic fibrosis. Using immunoSEQ multiplex PCR, the repertoire was profiled, and TCRdb retains in-frame clones only, with some absent. The table lists some 35,000 clones, 66% of them singletons, with less than 0.9% in the top ten. Sequenced: blood. All receptors derive from a girl aged 10 to 17 with cystic fibrosis.

The chain joins TRBV25-1 to TRBJ2-1, with 11 bases that match TRBD2. Germline V gene sequence: CDR1 MGHDK, CDR2 SYGVNS. The J segment lost 6 bases and the V segment lost 7 bases, leaving 5 bases of the junction unmatched. CDR3 length: 14 amino acids. The CDR3 region has the DNA TGTGCCAGCAAGCCCGGACTAGCGGGCAATGAGCAGTTCTTC. Protein sequence: CASKPGLAGNEQFF.

A single count supports this clone. The J gene is TRBJ1-2, the V gene TRBV9, with 9 bases fitting TRBD1. The germline V gene encodes CDR1 SGDLS and CDR2 YYNGEE. The J segment lost 3 bases and the V segment lost 3 bases, leaving 9 bases of the junction unmatched. The CDR3 is 16 residues long. CDR3 bases: TGTGCCAGCAGCGCCCAACAGGGGGCGTTAGACTATGGCTACACCTTC. Translating it yields CASSAQQGALDYGYTF.

The CDR3 protein is CASSEGLPYEQYV. The CDR3 DNA sequence: TGCGCCAGCAGTGAGGGTCTCCCCTACGAGCAGTACGTC. V gene TRBV10-2 combines with J gene TRBJ2-7; D is uncertain. The ends were cut back, 2 bases at V and 2 bases at J, with 7 bases in the middle. The CDR3 runs 13 residues. Germline V gene data show CDR1 as WSHSY and CDR2 as SAAADI.

This rearrangement joins TRBV9 to TRBJ2-3; D gene ambiguous. V was clipped by 3 bases and J by 4 bases, with 12 bases between them. This CDR3 has 14 residues. From germline, CDR1 is SGDLS and CDR2 YYNGEE. The CDR3 DNA reads as TGTGCCAGCAGCGCCGTCGGGTCTGCAGATACGCAGTATTTT. Its translation is CASSAVGSADTQYF. The full variable domain, rest sourced from reference TRBV9 and TRBJ2-3, is DSGVTQTPKHLITATGQRVTLRCSPRSGDLSVYWYQQSLDQGLQFLIQYYNGEERAKGNILERFSAQQFPDLHSELNLSSLELGDSALYFCASSAVGSADTQYFGPGTRLTVL.

CDR3 region: CASSFSSGNRDTQYF. Written as DNA, the CDR3 is TGTGCCAGCAGCTTTTCATCCGGGAATAGAGATACGCAGTATTTT. This chain connects TRBV7-2 to TRBJ2-3, with D possibly being TRBD2 (5 bases). The germline CDR1 and CDR2 sequences are SGHTA and FQGNSA. This CDR3 contains 15 residues. V was trimmed by 3 bases and J by 5 bases, leaving 15 bases between them.

The chain has TRBV25-1 and TRBJ1-2, with a possible D match to TRBD1 (5 bases). Trimming cost V 4 bases and J 7 bases, with 19 bases left between them. The germline gives CDR1 MGHDK, CDR2 SYGVNS. This CDR3 comprises 15 residues. DNA for the CDR3: TGTGCCAGCAGTGCCCCGGGGCAGAACTTGCGTGGCTACACCTTC. The encoded protein is CASSAPGQNLRGYTF.

This sequence joins TRBV9 and TRBJ2-5, with D uncertain. V was trimmed by 3 bases and J by 5 bases, leaving 5 bases between them. Germline V gives CDR1 SGDLS, CDR2 YYNGEE. The CDR3 is 11 amino acids. As DNA, the CDR3 is TGTGCCAGCAGCGACGAGGAGACCCAGTACTTC. This translates into CASSDEETQYF.

The chain carries TRBV7-2 and TRBJ2-2; possible D gene TRBD1, 6 bases. Looked up from germline, CDR1 is SGHTA and CDR2 is FQGNSA. The V gene lost 4 bases and the J gene lost 4 bases, with 13 bases spanning the gap. This CDR3 region has 15 residues. The CDR3 region is CASSYETGPTGELFF. The CDR3 DNA follows: TGTGCCAGCAGCTATGAGACAGGACCCACCGGGGAGCTGTTTTTT.

The genes are TRBV7-2 and TRBJ2-7; D may correspond to TRBD1 or TRBD2 (5 bases each). CDR3 length equals 15 residues. CDR1 SGHTA and CDR2 FQGNSA come from the germline V gene. V was clipped by 0 bases and J by 9 bases, with 18 bases between them. Here the CDR3 DNA reads TGTGCCAGCAGCTTAGCGCGAGGGGTGGTAGTCGCGCAGTACTTC. Its protein is CASSLARGVVVAQYF. Full variable domain (remainder filled in from reference TRBV7-2 and TRBJ2-7): GAGVSQSPSNKVTEKGKDVELRCDPISGHTALYWYRQSLGQGLEFLIYFQGNSAPDKSGLPSDRFSAERTGGSVSTLTIQRTQQEDSAVYLCASSLARGVVVAQYFGPGTRLTVT.

This clone was recorded a few times. The chain uses TRBV27 and TRBJ2-1; 7 bases match TRBD1. CDR3 size: 13 residues. Germline CDR1 is MNHEY and CDR2 is SMNVEV (reference sequence). The V gene end was trimmed by 6 bases and the J gene end by 2 bases; junction bases not matched to a gene: 1. CDR3 sequence: CASRQGPYNEQFF. The CDR3 DNA reads as TGTGCCAGCAGACAGGGGCCCTACAATGAGCAGTTCTTC.

The chain uses TRBV9 and TRBJ1-1; D remains ambiguous. V lost 4 bases and J 3 bases, leaving 10 bases between the germline ends. The CDR3 runs to 13 residues. From germline, CDR1 is SGDLS and CDR2 YYNGEE. The CDR3 loop reads CASSLTLHTEAFF. CDR3 in DNA: TGTGCCAGCAGCCTTACCCTACACACTGAAGCTTTCTTT.

V and J are TRBV5-1 and TRBJ2-2; the D is unclear. CDR3 length: 14 amino acids. Trimming stripped 0 bases from V and 6 bases from J, with 9 bases between. Germline V gene sequence: CDR1 SGHRS, CDR2 YFSETQ. Here the CDR3 DNA reads TGCGCCAGCAGCTTGGTAATGAGACCCGGGGAGCTGTTTTTT. Translation: CASSLVMRPGELFF.

The gene calls are TRBV19 and TRBJ2-6, with 8 bases identical to TRBD1. Germline assignment: CDR1 LNHDA and CDR2 SQIVND (reference sequence). V trimming: 11 bases; J trimming: 0 bases; junction bases outside the gene matches: 6. This CDR3 has 15 residues. For the CDR3, the DNA is TGTGCCGCTGGACAGGGTTACTCTGGGGCCAACGTCCTGACTTTC. Residues: CAAGQGYSGANVLTF.

V gene TRBV18 combines with J gene TRBJ2-3; 9 positions agree with TRBD1. Germline CDR1 KGHSH, CDR2 LQKENI. The trim removed 2 bases at V and 6 bases at J, leaving 6 bases unmatched. The CDR3 totals 15 residues. CDR3 in DNA: TGTGCCAGCTCACCAGGGACAGGGAAGTGGGATACGCAGTATTTT. It specifies CASSPGTGKWDTQYF.

This chain connects TRBV30 to TRBJ2-1, with a possible D match to TRBD2 (5 bases). The CDR3 is made up of 11 amino acids. Between the trimmed V and J ends, which lost 4 bases and 10 bases, there was a span of 11 bases. Looked up from germline, CDR1 is GTSNPN and CDR2 is SVGIG (reference sequence). DNA of the CDR3: TGTGCCTGGAACCTAGCTGCGGAGCAGTTCTTC. It is translated as CAWNLAAEQFF.

Only a few counts were recorded for this clone. V is TRBV2 and J is TRBJ2-2; TRBD1 might be the D (6 bases). Per germline, CDR1 SNHLY and CDR2 FYNNEI. The germline V and J ends were trimmed by 5 bases and 1 base, with 8 bases remaining between them. CDR3 length equals 14 residues. The CDR3 here is CASSPGQNTGELFF. The DNA of the CDR3 is TGTGCCAGCAGTCCGGGACAGAACACCGGGGAGCTGTTTTTT.

This clone was recorded only once. V usage is TRBV4-1 and J usage is TRBJ1-1, with a possible D match to TRBD1 (6 bases). The germline gives CDR1 MGHRA, CDR2 YSYEKL. The ends were cut back, 1 base at V and 11 bases at J, with 26 bases in the middle. There are 17 residues in the CDR3. The CDR3 DNA reads TGCGCCAGCAGCCAAGTAGAGGGGGGGGGCGCGTTGTGGGAGGCTTTCTTT. Its translation is CASSQVEGGGALWEAFF.

V and J are TRBV4-3 and TRBJ2-1, with D possibly TRBD2 on 6 matching bases. Germline V gene sequence: CDR1 LGHNA, CDR2 YSLEER. V dropped 4 bases and J dropped 4 bases, with 17 bases sitting between them. This CDR3 has 16 residues. Here the CDR3 reads CASSPGGGLRYNEQFF. The CDR3 nucleotides are TGCGCCAGCAGCCCCGGTGGGGGACTGAGATACAATGAGCAGTTCTTC.

This chain links TRBV27 with TRBJ2-3; no clear D. Germline CDR1 is MNHEY and CDR2 is SMNVEV (reference sequence). Trimming took off 3 bases at V and 0 bases at J, with 13 bases between the two ends. This CDR3 is 16 amino acids long. The CDR3 bases are TGTGCCAGCAGTTTGGGCTACATCACGAGCACAGATACGCAGTATTTT. The encoded protein is CASSLGYITSTDTQYF.

J is TRBJ1-2 and V is TRBV21-1; the table's D call of TRBD1 was not tested on the DNA. TRBV21-1 is a documented pseudogene. The CDR3 covers 14 residues. The CDR3 DNA sequence: TGTGCCAGCAGCAATGAGGTGGGACAGATTGGCTACACCTTC. The encoded protein is CASSNEVGQIGYTF.

The chain links TRBV5-1 to TRBJ2-7, with a weak D call TRBD2 (6 bases). The CDR3 has 15 amino acids. Trimming took off 2 bases at V and 0 bases at J, with 12 bases between the two ends. CDR1 and CDR2 (germline): SGHRS, YFSETQ. CDR3 protein: CASSLWTGDSYEQYF. The CDR3 DNA is TGCGCCAGCAGCTTATGGACGGGGGACTCCTACGAGCAGTACTTC.

Only a few counts were recorded for this clone. The rearrangement joins TRBV2 to TRBJ1-5; D perhaps matches TRBD1 (6 bases). CDR1 and CDR2 (germline): SNHLY, FYNNEI. V dropped 4 bases and J dropped 0 bases, with 10 bases sitting between them. The CDR3 length is 15 residues. CDR3 protein: CASSGTVYSNQPQHF. The CDR3 bases are TGTGCCAGCAGTGGGACAGTTTATAGCAATCAGCCCCAGCATTTT. Full variable domain (missing parts from reference TRBV2 and TRBJ1-5): EPEVTQTPSHQVTQMGQEVILRCVPISNHLYFYWYRQILGQKVEFLVSFYNNEISEKSEIFDDQFSVERPDGSNFTLKIRSTKLEDSAMYFCASSGTVYSNQPQHFGDGTRLSIL.

CDR3: CASSSGPNNEQFF. In nucleotides, the CDR3 is TGTGCCAGCAGTTCAGGTCCCAACAATGAGCAGTTCTTC. The V gene is TRBV6-4, the J gene TRBJ2-1; unclear D gene. This CDR3 has 13 residues. Trimming cost V 5 bases and J 5 bases, with 10 bases left between them. Per germline, CDR1 MRHNA and CDR2 SNTAGT.

This chain connects TRBV9 to TRBJ2-1; D unclear. Germline values: CDR1 SGDLS, CDR2 YYNGEE. Trimming shortened V by 4 bases and J by 6 bases, and 11 bases separated the two germline ends. The CDR3 sequence is 13 residues long. The CDR3 nucleotides read TGTGCCAGCAGCCGCTCCTTGGGCAATGAGCAGTTCTTC. This sequence encodes CASSRSLGNEQFF.

V gene TRBV15 combines with J gene TRBJ2-7; 7 bases align to TRBD1. The CDR3 runs to 14 residues. Germline-derived CDR1 and CDR2 are LNHNV and YYDKDF (reference sequence). Trimming cost V 5 bases and J 0 bases; bases outside gene matches: 4. CDR3 nucleotide sequence: TGTGCCACCAGCGACAGGGACAGCTCCTACGAGCAGTACGTC. This gives the protein CATSDRDSSYEQYV.

The chain couples TRBV29-1 to TRBJ1-1; D gene unclear. The germline V gene has CDR1 SQVTM and CDR2 ANQGSEA. The CDR3 totals 14 residues. V dropped 5 bases and J dropped 1 base, with 14 bases sitting between them. The CDR3: CSVPSLGGNTEAFF. CDR3 DNA sequence: TGCAGCGTTCCCTCCCTGGGAGGGAACACTGAAGCTTTCTTT.

The chain employs TRBV7-2 and TRBJ2-6; D is ambiguous. Trimming left V 2 bases short and J 0 bases short, with 5 bases between. The germline gives CDR1 SGHTA, CDR2 FQGNSA. This CDR3 is built from 15 residues. The CDR3 DNA sequence: TGTGCCAGCAGCTTACTAGGCTCTGGGGCCAACGTCCTGACTTTC. Its protein is CASSLLGSGANVLTF.